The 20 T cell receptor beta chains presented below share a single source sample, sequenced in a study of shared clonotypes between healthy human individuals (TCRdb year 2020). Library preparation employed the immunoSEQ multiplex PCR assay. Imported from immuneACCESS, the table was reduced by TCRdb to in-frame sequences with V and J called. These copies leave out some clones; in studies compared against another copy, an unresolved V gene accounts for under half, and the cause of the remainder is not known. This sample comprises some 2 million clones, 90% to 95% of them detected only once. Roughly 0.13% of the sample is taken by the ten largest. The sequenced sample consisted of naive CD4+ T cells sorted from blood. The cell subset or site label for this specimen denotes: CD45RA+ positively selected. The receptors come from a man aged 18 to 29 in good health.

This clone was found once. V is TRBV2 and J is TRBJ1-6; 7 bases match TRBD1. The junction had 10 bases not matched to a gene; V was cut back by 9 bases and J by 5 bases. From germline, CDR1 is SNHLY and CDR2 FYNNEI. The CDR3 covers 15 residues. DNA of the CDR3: TGTGCCAGTAAAACAGGGGCCCCCGATAATTCACCCCTCCACTTT. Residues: CASKTGAPDNSPLHF.

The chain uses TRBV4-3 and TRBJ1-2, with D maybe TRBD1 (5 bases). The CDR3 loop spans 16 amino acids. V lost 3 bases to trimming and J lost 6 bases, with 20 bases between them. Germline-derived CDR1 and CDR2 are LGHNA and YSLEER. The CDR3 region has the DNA TGCGCCAGCAGCCAGATCCCGGGGACGGTGGTAAATGGCTACACCTTC. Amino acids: CASSQIPGTVVNGYTF.

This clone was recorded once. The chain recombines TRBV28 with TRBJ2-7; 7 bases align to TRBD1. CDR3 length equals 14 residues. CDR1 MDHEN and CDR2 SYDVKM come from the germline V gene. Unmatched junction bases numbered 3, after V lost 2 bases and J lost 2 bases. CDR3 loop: CASSLRDRAYEQYF. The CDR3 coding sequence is TGTGCCAGCAGTTTAAGGGACAGAGCCTACGAGCAGTACTTC.

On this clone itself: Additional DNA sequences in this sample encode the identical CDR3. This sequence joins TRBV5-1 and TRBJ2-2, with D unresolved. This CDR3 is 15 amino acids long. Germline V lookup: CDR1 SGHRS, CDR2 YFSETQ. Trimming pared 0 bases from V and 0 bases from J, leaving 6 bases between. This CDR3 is CASSLGAANTGELFF. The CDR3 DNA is TGCGCCAGCAGCTTGGGCGCGGCGAACACCGGGGAGCTGTTTTTT.

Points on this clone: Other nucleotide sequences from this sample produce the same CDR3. In DNA form, the CDR3 reads TGTGCCATCAGCGACGGGGGGTATAATTCACCCCTCCACTTT. Its protein is CAISDGGYNSPLHF. The genes are TRBV10-3 and TRBJ1-6; D perhaps matches TRBD1 (5 bases). This CDR3 contains 14 residues. Germline V gives CDR1 ENHRY, CDR2 SYGVKD. V shed 6 bases and J shed 4 bases, with 10 bases lying between them.

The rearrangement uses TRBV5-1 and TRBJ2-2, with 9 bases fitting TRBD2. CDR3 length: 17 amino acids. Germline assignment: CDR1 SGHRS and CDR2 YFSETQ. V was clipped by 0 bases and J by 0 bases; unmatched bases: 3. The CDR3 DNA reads TGCGCCAGCAGCTTGGAGCTAGCGGGGACGAACACCGGGGAGCTGTTTTTT. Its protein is CASSLELAGTNTGELFF.

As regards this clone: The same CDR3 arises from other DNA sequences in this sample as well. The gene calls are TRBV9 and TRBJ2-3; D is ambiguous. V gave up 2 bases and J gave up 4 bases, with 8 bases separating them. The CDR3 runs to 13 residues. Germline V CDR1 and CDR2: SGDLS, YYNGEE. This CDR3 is CASSVGEPDTQYF. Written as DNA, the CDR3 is TGTGCCAGCAGCGTTGGCGAACCAGATACGCAGTATTTT.

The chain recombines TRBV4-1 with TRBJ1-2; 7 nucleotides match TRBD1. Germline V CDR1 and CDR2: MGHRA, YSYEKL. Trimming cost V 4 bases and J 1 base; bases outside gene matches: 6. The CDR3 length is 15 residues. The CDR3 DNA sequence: TGCGCCAGCAGCCGAAACCGGGACAGTAACTATGGCTACACCTTC. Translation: CASSRNRDSNYGYTF.

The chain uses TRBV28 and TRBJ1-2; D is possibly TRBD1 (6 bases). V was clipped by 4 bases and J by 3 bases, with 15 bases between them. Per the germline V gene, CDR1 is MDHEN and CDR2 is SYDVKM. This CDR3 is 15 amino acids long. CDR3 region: CASSSQGTSYYGYTF. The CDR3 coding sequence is TGTGCCAGCAGTTCACAGGGTACCTCCTACTATGGCTACACCTTC.

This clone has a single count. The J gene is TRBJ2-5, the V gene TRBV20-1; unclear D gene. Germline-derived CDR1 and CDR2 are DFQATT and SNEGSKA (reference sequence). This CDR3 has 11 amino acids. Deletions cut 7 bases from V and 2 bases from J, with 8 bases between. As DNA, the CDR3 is TGCAGTGTGTGGACGCAAGAGACCCAGTACTTC. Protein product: CSVWTQETQYF.

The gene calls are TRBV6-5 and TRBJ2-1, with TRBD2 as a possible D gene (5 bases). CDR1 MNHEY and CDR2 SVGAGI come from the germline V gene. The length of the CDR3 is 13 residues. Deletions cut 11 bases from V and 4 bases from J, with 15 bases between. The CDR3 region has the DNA TGTGCCGGCGGGCCCCGCCTTTACAATGAGCAGTTCTTC. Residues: CAGGPRLYNEQFF.

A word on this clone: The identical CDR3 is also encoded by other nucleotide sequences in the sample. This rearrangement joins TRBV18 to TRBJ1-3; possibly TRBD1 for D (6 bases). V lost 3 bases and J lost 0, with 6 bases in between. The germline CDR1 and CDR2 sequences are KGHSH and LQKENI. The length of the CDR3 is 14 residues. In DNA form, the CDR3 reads TGTGCCAGCTCACCGACAGGCTCTGGAAACACCATATATTTT. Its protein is CASSPTGSGNTIYF.

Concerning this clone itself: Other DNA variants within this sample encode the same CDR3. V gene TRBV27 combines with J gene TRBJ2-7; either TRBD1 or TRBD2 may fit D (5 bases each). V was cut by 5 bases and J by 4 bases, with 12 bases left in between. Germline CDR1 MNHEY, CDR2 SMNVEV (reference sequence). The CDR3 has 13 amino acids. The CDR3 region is CASSREGRYEQYF. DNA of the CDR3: TGTGCCAGCAGTAGAGAGGGACGTTACGAGCAGTACTTC.

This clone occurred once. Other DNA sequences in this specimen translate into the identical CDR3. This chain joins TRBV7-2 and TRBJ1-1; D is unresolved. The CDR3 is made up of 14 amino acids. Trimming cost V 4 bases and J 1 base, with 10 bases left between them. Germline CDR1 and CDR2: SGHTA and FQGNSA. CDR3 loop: CASSSRVGNTEAFF. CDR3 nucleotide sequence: TGTGCCAGCAGCTCAAGGGTAGGGAACACTGAAGCTTTCTTT.

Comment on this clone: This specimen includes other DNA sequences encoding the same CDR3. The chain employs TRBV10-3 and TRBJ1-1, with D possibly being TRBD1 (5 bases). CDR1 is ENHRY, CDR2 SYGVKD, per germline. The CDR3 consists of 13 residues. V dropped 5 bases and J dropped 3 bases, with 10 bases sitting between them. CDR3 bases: TGTGCCATCAGTCCCAGGGATTACACTGAAGCTTTCTTT. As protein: CAISPRDYTEAFF.

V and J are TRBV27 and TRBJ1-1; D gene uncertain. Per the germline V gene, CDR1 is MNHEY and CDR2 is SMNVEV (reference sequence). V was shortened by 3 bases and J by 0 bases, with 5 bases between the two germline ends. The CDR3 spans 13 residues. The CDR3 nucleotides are TGTGCCAGCAGTTTCGACCTGAACACTGAAGCTTTCTTT. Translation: CASSFDLNTEAFF.

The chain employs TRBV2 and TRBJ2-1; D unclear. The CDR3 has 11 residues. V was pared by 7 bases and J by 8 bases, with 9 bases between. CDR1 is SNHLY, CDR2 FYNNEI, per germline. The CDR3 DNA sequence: TGTGCCAGCACGATCGTCGATGAGCAGTTCTTC. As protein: CASTIVDEQFF.

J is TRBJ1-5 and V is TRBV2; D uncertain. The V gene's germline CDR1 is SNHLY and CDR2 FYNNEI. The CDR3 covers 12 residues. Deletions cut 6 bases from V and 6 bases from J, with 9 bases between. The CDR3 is CASRDGSQPQHF. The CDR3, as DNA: TGTGCCAGCAGGGATGGGAGTCAGCCCCAGCATTTT.

The CDR3 loop reads CASSAYGTGYEQYF. The CDR3 DNA reads TGTGCCAGCAGTGCGTACGGTACGGGGTACGAGCAGTACTTC. This chain connects TRBV6-1 to TRBJ2-7, with D tentatively TRBD2 (5 bases). Germline CDR1 and CDR2: MNHNS and SASEGT. The CDR3 spans 14 residues. V shed 4 bases and J shed 4 bases, with 14 bases lying between them.

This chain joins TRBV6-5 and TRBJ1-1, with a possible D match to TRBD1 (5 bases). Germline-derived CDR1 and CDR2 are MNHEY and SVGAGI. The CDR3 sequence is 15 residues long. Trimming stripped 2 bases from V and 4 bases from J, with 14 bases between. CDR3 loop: CASSYNRGVGTEAFF. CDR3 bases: TGTGCCAGCAGTTACAATCGGGGGGTAGGCACTGAAGCTTTCTTT.